This TCR beta chain was sequenced for a study of cytomegalovirus exposure and HLA in healthy donors. Measured with immunoSEQ multiplex PCR; TCRdb has only the in-frame clones, and not every one. The table records 190,000 or so clones, 80% to 85% of them present only once. Concerning this clone: Its antigen is not known.

The donors formed part of the roughly 120-subject validation cohort, distinct from the roughly 700-subject first cohort. V lost 6 bases, J lost 4 bases, and 8 bases stayed unmatched. The CDR3 consists of 15 residues. The germline V gene has CDR1 MNHEY and CDR2 SVGAGI. Findings and caveats of the study: In vitro data verified three CMV-associated chains as specific for CMV antigens. The tendency of first-cohort TCR clusters to co-occur in the 120 validation repertoires was the finding of a later analysis. Whilst most TCR sequences proved rare, a subset of public TCRs occurred across many donors.

This sequence was found in a woman between 18 and 29 years old in good health and CMV-seropositive. The rearrangement uses TRBV6-5 and TRBJ2-1; 8 bases are shared with TRBD1. Input material: PBMCs. CDR3 coding DNA: TGTGCCAGCAGCCTCGACAGGGGCCCTTACAATGAGCAGTTCTTC. It specifies CASSLDRGPYNEQFF.